A selection of T cell receptor beta chains follows, all from one sample in a study of blood T cell repertoires in COVID-19. Sequenced by immunoSEQ multiplex PCR; TCRdb stores in-frame clones only, minus some. Here the sample spans about 150,000 clones, around 86% being singletons. The specimen was peripheral blood. The receptors come from a man between 65 and 85 years old with acute or convalescent COVID-19. Each CDR3 is given with its conserved first and last residue. A D gene is named only where the DNA matches it firmly. Clone size is not always given. Where it is, it says once, few, many or a class for expanded clones.

v_call,d_call,j_call,clone_size,cdr3_nt,cdr3_aa
TRBV28,.,TRBJ1-5,.,TGTGCCAGCAGTTTCTCTTTTAACGGTCAGCCCCAGCATTTT,CASSFSFNGQPQHF
TRBV5-1,.,TRBJ2-7,few,TGCGCCAGCAGCTTGTTAGGGGACTACGAGCAGTACTTC,CASSLLGDYEQYF
TRBV4-3,.,TRBJ2-3,few,TGCGCCAGCAGCCGCCAACTAGGTCTCACAGATACGCAGTATTTT,CASSRQLGLTDTQYF
TRBV29-1,TRBD2,TRBJ2-1,.,TGCAGCGTTGGGAGCCTAGCGGGCCGCGGTGAGCAGTTCTTC,CSVGSLAGRGEQFF
TRBV6-6,TRBD1,TRBJ2-2,.,TGTGCCAGCAGTTCGGACAGGGCCACCGGGGAGCTGTTTTTT,CASSSDRATGELFF
TRBV3-1/TRBV3-2,.,TRBJ2-7,.,TGTGCCAGCAGCCAGACGGGGGGCCTTTTTTCAGGCGAGCAGTACTTC,CASSQTGGLFSGEQYF
TRBV6-2/TRBV6-3,TRBD2,TRBJ2-3,.,TGTGCCAGCAGCCCTGGGACTAGCGGGGCCGTCACAGATACGCAGTATTTT,CASSPGTSGAVTDTQYF
TRBV3-1/TRBV3-2,.,TRBJ2-7,.,TGTGCCAGCAGCGTTAGCGTCTACGAGCAGTACTTC,CASSVSVYEQYF
TRBV10-1,TRBD2,TRBJ2-1,.,TGCGCCAGCAGTGATTTGGAGACTAGCGGGAGAGCCTACAATGAGCAGTTCTTC,CASSDLETSGRAYNEQFF
TRBV29-1,.,TRBJ2-3,.,TGCAGCGTTTCAGTCCAGGGTACAGATACGCAGTATTTT,CSVSVQGTDTQYF
TRBV5-4,TRBD1,TRBJ2-3,.,TGTGCCAGCAGCCGTCCCGGGACAGGGACAGATACGCAGTATTTT,CASSRPGTGTDTQYF
TRBV30,.,TRBJ2-5,.,TGTGCCTGGAGGGTTGGCAGGGGAACACAAGAGACCCAGTACTTC,CAWRVGRGTQETQYF
TRBV7-2,TRBD2,TRBJ2-2,.,TGTGCCAGCAGCTTGGCGGGAGGTTCGAACACCGGGGAGCTGTTTTTT,CASSLAGGSNTGELFF
TRBV7-2,.,TRBJ2-3,.,TGTGCCAGCAGCCCCCTAGCGAACACAGATACGCAGTATTTT,CASSPLANTDTQYF
TRBV19,TRBD2,TRBJ2-2,.,TGTGCCAGTAGGCGGGAGAGGGGAACCGGGGAGCTGTTTTTT,CASRRERGTGELFF
TRBV21-1,.,TRBJ2-1,.,TGTGCCAGCAGCGGGCTAGCGGGAGCCCATGAGCAGTTCTTC,CASSGLAGAHEQFF
TRBV15,TRBD2,TRBJ2-7,few,TGTGCCACCAGCGGGTTCACCGGGACTAGAAGGACTTACGAGCAGTACTTC,CATSGFTGTRRTYEQYF
TRBV2,.,TRBJ2-7,.,TGTGCCAGCAGAGAGCGGCGGGCCTACGAGCAGTACTTC,CASRERRAYEQYF
TRBV28,TRBD1,TRBJ1-6,.,TGTGCCAGCAGTCCCTCCGGGACAGCGGGCTCACCCCTCCACTTT,CASSPSGTAGSPLHF
TRBV7-9,TRBD2,TRBJ2-2,.,TGTGCCAGCAGCCGACTAGCGGGAGGGGTGGTGACCGGGGAGCTGTTTTTT,CASSRLAGGVVTGELFF